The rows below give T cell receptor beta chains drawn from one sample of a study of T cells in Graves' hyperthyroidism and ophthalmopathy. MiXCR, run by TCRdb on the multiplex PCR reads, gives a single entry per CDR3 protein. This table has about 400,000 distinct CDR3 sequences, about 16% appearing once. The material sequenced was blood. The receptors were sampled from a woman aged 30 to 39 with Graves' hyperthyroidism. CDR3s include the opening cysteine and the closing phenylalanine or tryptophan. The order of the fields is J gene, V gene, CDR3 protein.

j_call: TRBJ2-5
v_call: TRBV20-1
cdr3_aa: CSARDPAGGDQETQYF

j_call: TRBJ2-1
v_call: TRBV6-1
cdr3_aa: CASRTGGGNEQFF

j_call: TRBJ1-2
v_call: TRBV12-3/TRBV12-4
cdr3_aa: CASGRVPAYGYTF

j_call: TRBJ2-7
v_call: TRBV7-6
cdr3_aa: CASSLAYYYEQYF

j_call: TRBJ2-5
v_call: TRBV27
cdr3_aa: CARHLRDQQSGAQYF

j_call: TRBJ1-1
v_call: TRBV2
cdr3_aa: CASGRNGRDGAFF

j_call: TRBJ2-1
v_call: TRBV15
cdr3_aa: CATSRARALEQFF

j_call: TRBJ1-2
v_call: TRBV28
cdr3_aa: CASSLSRNYGYTF

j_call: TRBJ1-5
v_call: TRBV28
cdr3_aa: CASSAGGQANNQPQHF

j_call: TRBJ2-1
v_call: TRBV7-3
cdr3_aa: CASSLVGSAGTYNEQFF

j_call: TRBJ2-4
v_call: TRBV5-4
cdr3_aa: CASTQQGAKNIQYF

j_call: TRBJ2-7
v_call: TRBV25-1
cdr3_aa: CASSATDRGLYEQYF

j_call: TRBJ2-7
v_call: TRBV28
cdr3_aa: CASSLEASGRIRRSYEQYF

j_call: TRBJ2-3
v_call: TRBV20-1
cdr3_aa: CSAASGRTDTQYF

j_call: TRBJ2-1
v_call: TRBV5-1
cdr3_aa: CASSFGLIGGQTIRGYNEQFF

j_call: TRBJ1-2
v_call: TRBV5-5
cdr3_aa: CASSWDRSSYGYTF

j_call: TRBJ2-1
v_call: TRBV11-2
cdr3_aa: CASSLTGLADYNEQFF

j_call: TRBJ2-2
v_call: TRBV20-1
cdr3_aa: CSAPGPTTTGELFF

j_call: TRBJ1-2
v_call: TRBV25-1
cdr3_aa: CASSSSDRLIGYTF

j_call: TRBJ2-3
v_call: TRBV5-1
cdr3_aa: CASSLGQGADTQYF

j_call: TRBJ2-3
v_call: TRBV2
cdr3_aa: CASGGTSGDTDTQYF

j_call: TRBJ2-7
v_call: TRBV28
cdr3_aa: CASSPYPGQDSYEQYF

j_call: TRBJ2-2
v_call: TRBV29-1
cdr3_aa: CSVGLAGLTGELFF

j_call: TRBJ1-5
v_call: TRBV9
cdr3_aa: CASRDRDRERHQPQHF

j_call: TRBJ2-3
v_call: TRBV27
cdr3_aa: CASSLLSPLAVPDTQYF

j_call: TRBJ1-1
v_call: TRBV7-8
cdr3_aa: CASSLGAMNTEAFF

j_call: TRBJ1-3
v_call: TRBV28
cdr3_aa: CASSLQGGNTIYF

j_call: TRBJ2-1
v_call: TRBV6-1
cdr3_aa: CASRGGTSGTPYNEQFF

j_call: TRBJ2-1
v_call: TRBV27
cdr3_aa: CASVAGEGSYNEQFF

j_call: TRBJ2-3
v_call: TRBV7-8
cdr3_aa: CASTGRERPMSTSTDTQYF

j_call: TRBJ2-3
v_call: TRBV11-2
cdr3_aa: CASSSFLAGGPQDTQYF

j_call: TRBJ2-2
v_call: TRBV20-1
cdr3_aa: CSASGSGHTGELFF

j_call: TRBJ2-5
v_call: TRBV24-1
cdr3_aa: CATSLGKQETQYF

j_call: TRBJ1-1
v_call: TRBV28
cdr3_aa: CASRTPGTSFGAFF

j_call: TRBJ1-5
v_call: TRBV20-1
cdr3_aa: CSPCWPQHF

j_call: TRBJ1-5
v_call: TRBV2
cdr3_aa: CASSQDSKQPQHF

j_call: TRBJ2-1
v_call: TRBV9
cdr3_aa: CASSVFQGAYNEQFF

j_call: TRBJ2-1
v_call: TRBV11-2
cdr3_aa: CASTVPLAGGPNEQFF

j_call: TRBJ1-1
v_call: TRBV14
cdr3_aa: CASSPLPGRGNTEAFF

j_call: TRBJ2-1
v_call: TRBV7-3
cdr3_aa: CASSLSGGGAWEQFF

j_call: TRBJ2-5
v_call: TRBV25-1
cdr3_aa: CASSLGWSGSVAETQYF

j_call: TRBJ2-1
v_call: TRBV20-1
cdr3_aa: CSARGQGAIVYNEQFF

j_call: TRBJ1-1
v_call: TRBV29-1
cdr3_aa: CSARVNTEAFF

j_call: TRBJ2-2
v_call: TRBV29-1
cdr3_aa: CSGGLAEGTGELFF

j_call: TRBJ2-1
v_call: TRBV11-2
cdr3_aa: CASTDLALNEQFF

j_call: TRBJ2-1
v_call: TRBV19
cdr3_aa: CASSIDMGLSNEQFF

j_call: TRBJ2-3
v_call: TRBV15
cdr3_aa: CATSRSGRGGLDTQYF

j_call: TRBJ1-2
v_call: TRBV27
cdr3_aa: CASSKTGLFNYGYTF